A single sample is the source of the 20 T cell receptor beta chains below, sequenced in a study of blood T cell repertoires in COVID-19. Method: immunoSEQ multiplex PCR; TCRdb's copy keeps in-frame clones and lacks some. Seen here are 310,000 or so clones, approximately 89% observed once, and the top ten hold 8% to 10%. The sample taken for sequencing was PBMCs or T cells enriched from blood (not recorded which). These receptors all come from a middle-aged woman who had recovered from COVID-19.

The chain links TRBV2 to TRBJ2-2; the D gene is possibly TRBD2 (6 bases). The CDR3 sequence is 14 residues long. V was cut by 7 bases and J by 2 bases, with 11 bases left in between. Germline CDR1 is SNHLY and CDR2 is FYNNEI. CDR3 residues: CASIADYNTGELFF. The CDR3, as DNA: TGTGCCAGCATTGCGGACTACAACACCGGGGAGCTGTTTTTT.

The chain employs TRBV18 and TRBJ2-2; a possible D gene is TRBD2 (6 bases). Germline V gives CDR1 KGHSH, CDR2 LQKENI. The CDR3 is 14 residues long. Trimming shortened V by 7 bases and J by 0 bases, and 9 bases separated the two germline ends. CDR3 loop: CASCGIANTGELFF. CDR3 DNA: TGTGCCAGCTGCGGGATAGCGAACACCGGGGAGCTGTTTTTT. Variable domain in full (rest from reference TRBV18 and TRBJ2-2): NAGVMQNPRHLVRRRGQEARLRCSPMKGHSHVYWYRQLPEEGLKFMVYLQKENIIDESGMPKERFSAEFPKEGPSILRIQQVVRGDSAAYFCASCGIANTGELFFGEGSRLTVL.

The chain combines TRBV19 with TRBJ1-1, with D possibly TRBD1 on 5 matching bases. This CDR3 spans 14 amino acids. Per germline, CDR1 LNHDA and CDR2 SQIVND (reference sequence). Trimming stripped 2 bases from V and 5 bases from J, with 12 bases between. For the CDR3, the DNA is TGTGCCAGTAGTATACAGGGATTTGGGACTGAAGCTTTCTTT. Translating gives CASSIQGFGTEAFF.

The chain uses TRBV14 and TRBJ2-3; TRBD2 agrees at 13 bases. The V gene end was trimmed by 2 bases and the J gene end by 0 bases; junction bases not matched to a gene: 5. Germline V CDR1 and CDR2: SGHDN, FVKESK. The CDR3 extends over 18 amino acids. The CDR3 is CASSQSTSGRTSTDTQYF. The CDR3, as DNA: TGTGCCAGCAGCCAATCGACTAGCGGGAGGACTAGCACAGATACGCAGTATTTT.

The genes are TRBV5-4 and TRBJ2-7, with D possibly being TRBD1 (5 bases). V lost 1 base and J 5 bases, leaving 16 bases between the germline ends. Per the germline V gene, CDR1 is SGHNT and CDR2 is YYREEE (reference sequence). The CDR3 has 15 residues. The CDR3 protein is CASSLPAAGFDEQYF. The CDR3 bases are TGTGCCAGCAGCTTGCCGGCGGCAGGGTTCGACGAGCAGTACTTC.

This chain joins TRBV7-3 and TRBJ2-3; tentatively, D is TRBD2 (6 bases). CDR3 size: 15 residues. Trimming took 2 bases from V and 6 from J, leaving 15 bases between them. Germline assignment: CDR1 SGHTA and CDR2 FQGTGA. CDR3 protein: CASSLFRRGTDTQYF. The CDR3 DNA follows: TGTGCCAGCAGCTTATTCAGGAGGGGTACGGATACGCAGTATTTT.

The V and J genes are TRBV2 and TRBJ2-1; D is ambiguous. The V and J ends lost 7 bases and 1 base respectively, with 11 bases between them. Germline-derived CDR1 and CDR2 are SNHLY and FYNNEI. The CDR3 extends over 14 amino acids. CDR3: CASTQGASYNEQFF. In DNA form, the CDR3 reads TGTGCCAGCACCCAAGGAGCGTCCTACAATGAGCAGTTCTTC.

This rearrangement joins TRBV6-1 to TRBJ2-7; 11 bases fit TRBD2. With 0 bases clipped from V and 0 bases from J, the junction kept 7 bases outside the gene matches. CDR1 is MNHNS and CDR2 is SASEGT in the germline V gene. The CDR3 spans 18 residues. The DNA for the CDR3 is TGTGCCAGCAGTGAAGCGGGCGCTAGCGGGGGGAGCTCCTACGAGCAGTACTTC. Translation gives CASSEAGASGGSSYEQYF.

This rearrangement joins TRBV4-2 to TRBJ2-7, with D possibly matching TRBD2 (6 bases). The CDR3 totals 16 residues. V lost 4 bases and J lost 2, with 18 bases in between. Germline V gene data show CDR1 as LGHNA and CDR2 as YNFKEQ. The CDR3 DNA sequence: TGTGCCAGCAGCCCATCGGACTCGGGGGTCACCTACGAGCAGTACTTC. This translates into CASSPSDSGVTYEQYF.

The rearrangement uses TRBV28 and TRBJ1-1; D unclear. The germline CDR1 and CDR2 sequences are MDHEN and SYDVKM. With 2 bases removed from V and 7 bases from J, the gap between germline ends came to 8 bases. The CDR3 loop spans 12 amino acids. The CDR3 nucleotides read TGTGCCAGCAGTTTAACGGAGCATGAAGCTTTCTTT. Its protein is CASSLTEHEAFF.

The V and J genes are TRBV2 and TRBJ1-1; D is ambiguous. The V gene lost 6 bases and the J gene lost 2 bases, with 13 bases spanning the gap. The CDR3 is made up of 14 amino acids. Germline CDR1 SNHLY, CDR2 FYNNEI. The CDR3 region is CASSIEGSNTEAFF. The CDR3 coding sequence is TGTGCCAGCAGCATAGAGGGAAGTAACACTGAAGCTTTCTTT.

This chain's CDR3 is CASREVGGSNTGELFF. The CDR3 region has the DNA TGTGCCAGTAGAGAGGTGGGGGGGTCGAACACCGGGGAGCTGTTTTTT. The chain uses TRBV19 and TRBJ2-2; 7 nucleotides line up with TRBD2. CDR1 LNHDA and CDR2 SQIVND come from the germline V gene (reference sequence). V was pared by 6 bases and J by 0 bases, with 7 bases of the junction left unmatched. This CDR3 spans 16 amino acids.

CDR3 in DNA: TGTGCCAGCAGCTCTGGACAGGGGGCAATGAAAAACATTCAGTACTTC. This gives the protein CASSSGQGAMKNIQYF. The chain joins TRBV5-4 to TRBJ2-4, with 11 bases that match TRBD1. Per the germline V gene, CDR1 is SGHNT and CDR2 is YYREEE (reference sequence). This CDR3 has 16 residues. J was trimmed by 4 bases and V by 3 bases; bases with no gene match: 6.

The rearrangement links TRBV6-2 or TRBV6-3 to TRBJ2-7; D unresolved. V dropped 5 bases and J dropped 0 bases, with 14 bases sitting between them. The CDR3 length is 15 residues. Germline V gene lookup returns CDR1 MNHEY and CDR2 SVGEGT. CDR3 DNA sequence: TGTGCCAGCAGTCCCCCTAATATGATCTCCTACGAGCAGTACTTC. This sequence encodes CASSPPNMISYEQYF.

This chain's CDR3 is CAISESDWTAYNEQFF. The CDR3 nucleotides are TGTGCCATCAGTGAGTCAGACTGGACAGCCTACAATGAGCAGTTCTTC. V and J are TRBV10-3 and TRBJ2-1; D is perhaps TRBD1 (6 bases). CDR3 size: 16 residues. V lost 0 bases and J 2 bases, leaving 11 bases between the germline ends. Germline V CDR1 and CDR2: ENHRY, SYGVKD.

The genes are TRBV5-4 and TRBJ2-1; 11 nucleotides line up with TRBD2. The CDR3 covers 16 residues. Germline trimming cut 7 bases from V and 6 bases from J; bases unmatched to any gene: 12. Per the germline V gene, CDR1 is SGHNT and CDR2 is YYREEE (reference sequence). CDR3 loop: CASGRTSGSLGNEQFF. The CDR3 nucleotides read TGTGCCAGCGGACGGACTAGCGGGTCCCTGGGCAATGAGCAGTTCTTC. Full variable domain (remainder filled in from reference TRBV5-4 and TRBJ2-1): ETGVTQSPTHLIKTRGQQVTLRCSSQSGHNTVSWYQQALGQGPQFIFQYYREEENGRGNFPPRFSGLQFPNYSSELNVNALELDDSALYLCASGRTSGSLGNEQFFGPGTRLTVL.

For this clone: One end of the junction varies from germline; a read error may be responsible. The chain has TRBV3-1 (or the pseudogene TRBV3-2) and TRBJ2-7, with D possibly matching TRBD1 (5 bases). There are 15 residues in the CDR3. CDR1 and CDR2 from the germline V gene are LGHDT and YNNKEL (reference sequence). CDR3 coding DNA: TGTGCCAGCAGCCAAGATTGGACATTATCCTCCGAGCAGTACTTC. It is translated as CASSQDWTLSSEQYF.

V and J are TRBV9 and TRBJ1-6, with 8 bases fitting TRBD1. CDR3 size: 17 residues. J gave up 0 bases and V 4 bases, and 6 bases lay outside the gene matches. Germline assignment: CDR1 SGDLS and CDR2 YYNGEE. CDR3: CASSPWDRSSYNSPLHF. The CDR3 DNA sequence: TGTGCCAGCAGCCCATGGGACAGGAGCTCCTATAATTCACCCCTCCACTTT.

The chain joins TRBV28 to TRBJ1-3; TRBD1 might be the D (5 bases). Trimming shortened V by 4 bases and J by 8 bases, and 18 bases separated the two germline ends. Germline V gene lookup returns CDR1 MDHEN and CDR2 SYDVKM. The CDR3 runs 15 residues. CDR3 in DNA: TGTGCCAGCAGTTCCCCAGGGTTAGGAGTAGACACCATATATTTT. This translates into CASSSPGLGVDTIYF.

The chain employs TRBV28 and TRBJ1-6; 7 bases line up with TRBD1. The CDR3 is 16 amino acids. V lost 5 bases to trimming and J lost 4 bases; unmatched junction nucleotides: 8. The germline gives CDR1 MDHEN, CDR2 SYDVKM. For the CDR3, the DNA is TGTGCCAGCAGTGAGGCCGGGACAGATTATAATTCACCCCTCCACTTT. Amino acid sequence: CASSEAGTDYNSPLHF.